The source of this TCR beta chain is a study of cytomegalovirus exposure and HLA in healthy donors. Study overall: Early released data had tens of millions of unique TCRs, all coming from HLA-typed donors. Findings and caveats of the study: Later analysis identified a missense DCLRE1C variant that was linked to TCR beta V- and J-gene trimming. Cytomegalovirus-associated status was assigned to approximately 160 TCR beta chains.

The PCR used 60 Vbeta and 13 Jbeta primers. Data came from immunoSEQ multiplex PCR; TCRdb stores just in-frame clones and leaves some out. This sample's clone table lists about 130,000 clones. For this clone: The antigen is not known.

The CDR3 runs to 12 residues. Per germline, CDR1 SNHLY and CDR2 FYNNEI. J is TRBJ2-5 and V is TRBV2; D not resolved. The closer fit of TRBJ2-7 to the DNA end suggests the J call may be wrong. The sequenced sample consisted of PBMCs. The receptor comes from a woman aged 55-69 years in good health and CMV-seronegative. The CDR3 loop reads CASSRSSYEQYF. The CDR3 DNA sequence: TGTGCCAGCAGCCGTAGCTCCTACGAGCAGTACTTC.